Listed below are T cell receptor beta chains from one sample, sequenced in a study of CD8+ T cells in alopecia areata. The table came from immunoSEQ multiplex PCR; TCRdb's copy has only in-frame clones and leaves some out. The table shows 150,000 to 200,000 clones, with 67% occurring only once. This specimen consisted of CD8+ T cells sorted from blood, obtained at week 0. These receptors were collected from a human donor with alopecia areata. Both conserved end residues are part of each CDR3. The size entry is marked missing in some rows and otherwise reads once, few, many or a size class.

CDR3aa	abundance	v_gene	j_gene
CASSGANVLTF	.	TRBV30	TRBJ2-6
CSVPNPGQGYEQYF	.	TRBV29-1	TRBJ2-7
CASSYMSGSTDTQYF	.	TRBV6-5	TRBJ2-3
CASSPSGSGELFF	.	TRBV9	TRBJ2-2
CSADSNYGYTF	.	TRBV29-1	TRBJ1-2
CASSLGRGAIYGYTF	few	TRBV13	TRBJ1-2
CASSINPRVTGELFF	once	TRBV27	TRBJ2-2
CSVEVDEQYF	.	TRBV29-1	TRBJ2-7
CSAQDSFSSYEQYF	.	TRBV29-1	TRBJ2-7
CASSQARATGYGYTF	.	TRBV4-1	TRBJ1-2
CASGTSLHEQFF	few	TRBV12-5	TRBJ2-1
CASSQGDIQYF	once	TRBV4-1	TRBJ2-4
CASSLGGAHRYYEQYF	.	TRBV13	TRBJ2-7
CASSPRGIKPDTQYF	.	TRBV7-9	TRBJ2-3
CASSLGYSADTQYF	.	TRBV7-9	TRBJ2-3
CASSSPGASIYEQYF	.	TRBV7-9	TRBJ2-7
CAWSSLSVPTGELFF	.	TRBV30	TRBJ2-2
CASSLGASPFWQDTDTQYF	.	TRBV5-6	TRBJ2-3
CASSLGTAYEQYF	.	TRBV27	TRBJ2-7
CASSTQGETQYF	few	TRBV7-9	TRBJ2-5
CSVVGPHGYTF	few	TRBV29-1	TRBJ1-2
CASSISSAGASEQYF	.	TRBV19	TRBJ2-7
CASTWGRGEQFF	few	TRBV5-1	TRBJ2-1
CASSLAGGTGSTDTQYF	.	TRBV5-1	TRBJ2-3
CASSLATVEAFF	.	TRBV7-9	TRBJ1-1
CAWSEGSGGREDTQYF	.	TRBV30	TRBJ2-3
CASSLQGSQYF	once	TRBV5-6	TRBJ2-5
CASSQAAEAFF	few	TRBV14	TRBJ1-1
CASSDTGLREQYF	.	TRBV5-6	TRBJ2-7
CASSANRRDTLSYEQYF	.	TRBV5-6	TRBJ2-7